The 21 T cell receptor beta chains given below trace back to one sample, sequenced in a study of cytomegalovirus exposure and HLA in healthy donors. The assay was immunoSEQ multiplex PCR, and TCRdb's table has in-frame clones only and misses some. The sample includes about 180,000 clones, roughly 85% of them seen just once. Sequencing was done on a sample of PBMCs. The receptors come from a man younger than 35 in good health and CMV-seropositive.

The gene calls are TRBV7-9 and TRBJ1-2, with 7 bases that match TRBD1. Looked up from germline, CDR1 is SEHNR and CDR2 is FQNEAQ (reference sequence). V dropped 5 bases and J dropped 4; count of bases not matched to a gene: 10. The CDR3 contains 15 residues. The CDR3 DNA follows: TGTGCCAGCAGCCCACCGACAGGGCCAATCTATGGCTACACCTTC. Amino acids: CASSPPTGPIYGYTF.

This chain joins TRBV6-1 and TRBJ1-1; a weak D match, TRBD1 (6 bases). Germline CDR1 and CDR2: MNHNS and SASEGT. This CDR3 contains 15 residues. Between the trimmed V and J ends, which lost 6 bases and 4 bases, there was a span of 18 bases. The CDR3 reads CASRESTGSGTEAFF. CDR3 DNA: TGTGCCAGCAGGGAGAGTACAGGGAGTGGCACTGAAGCTTTCTTT.

This chain connects TRBV27 to TRBJ2-3; 8 bases line up with TRBD1. CDR1 MNHEY and CDR2 SMNVEV come from the germline V gene (reference sequence). Trimming at V came to 8 bases and at J to 4 bases, leaving 5 bases not matched to a gene. The CDR3 totals 13 residues. Written as DNA, the CDR3 is TGTGCCAGCGGAACAGGGGGTGCAGATACGCAGTATTTT. This encodes CASGTGGADTQYF.

For the CDR3, the DNA is TGTGCCAGCAGTGAAGTGGCTTCCCTCACAGATACGCAGTATTTT. This translates into CASSEVASLTDTQYF. V is TRBV2 and J is TRBJ2-3; no definite D call. Germline V gene data show CDR1 as SNHLY and CDR2 as FYNNEI. CDR3 length: 15 amino acids. V gave up 1 base and J gave up 2 bases, with 10 bases separating them.

The chain links TRBV9 to TRBJ2-1, with 10 bases lining up with TRBD2. Germline V gene data show CDR1 as SGDLS and CDR2 as YYNGEE. This CDR3 is 15 amino acids long. V lost 0 bases to trimming and J lost 5 bases; unmatched junction nucleotides: 2. CDR3 DNA sequence: TGTGCCAGCAGCGTAGCCGGGACTAGCGACAATGAGCAGTTCTTC. It is translated as CASSVAGTSDNEQFF.

The V call is TRBV28, the J call TRBJ2-1, with a weak D call TRBD2 (7 bases). CDR3 length: 15 amino acids. From germline, CDR1 is MDHEN and CDR2 SYDVKM. V lost 6 bases and J lost 9, with 21 bases in between. The CDR3 DNA sequence: TGTGCCAGCAGCTATTACAGGGAGGGGGTCGGTGAGCAGTTCTTC. This sequence encodes CASSYYREGVGEQFF. The variable domain in full, with the rest retrieved from reference TRBV28 and TRBJ2-1, is DVKVTQSSRYLVKRTGEKVFLECVQDMDHENMFWYRQDPGLGLRLIYFSYDVKMKEKGDIPEGYSVSREKKERFSLILESASTNQTSMYLCASSYYREGVGEQFFGPGTRLTVL.

CDR3 coding DNA: TGTGCCAGCACCCAGGTTTCGGACAGCACCGGGGAGCTGTTTTTT. Protein product: CASTQVSDSTGELFF. The genes are TRBV10-3 and TRBJ2-2; the D gene is possibly TRBD1 (6 bases). Germline V gene lookup returns CDR1 ENHRY and CDR2 SYGVKD. V dropped 10 bases and J dropped 4 bases, with 19 bases sitting between them. This CDR3 is built from 15 residues.

The CDR3 loop reads CAWTGLAGDAQFF. The CDR3, as DNA: TGTGCCTGGACCGGACTAGCGGGAGACGCGCAGTTCTTC. The rearrangement links TRBV30 to TRBJ2-1; 13 bases line up with TRBD2. The trim removed 4 bases at V and 12 bases at J, leaving 6 bases unmatched. The CDR3 extends over 13 amino acids. Germline CDR1 is GTSNPN and CDR2 is SVGIG (reference sequence).

This clone turned up a few times. The gene calls are TRBV30 and TRBJ1-5; D uncertain. Deletions cut 4 bases from V and 5 bases from J, with 12 bases between. The CDR3 runs 13 residues. Germline V lookup: CDR1 GTSNPN, CDR2 SVGIG (reference sequence). The CDR3 coding sequence is TGTGCCTGGAACCCAGGCCGCCATCAGCCCCAGCATTTT. It encodes CAWNPGRHQPQHF.

This chain joins TRBV28 and TRBJ2-3, with TRBD2 identical over 8 bases. CDR1 and CDR2 (germline): MDHEN, SYDVKM. The CDR3 is 17 residues long. V dropped 4 bases and J dropped 0; count of bases not matched to a gene: 9. This CDR3 reads CASSYVISGVSTDTQYF. The CDR3, as DNA: TGTGCCAGCAGTTATGTAATTAGCGGGGTTAGCACAGATACGCAGTATTTT.

J is TRBJ1-2 and V is TRBV5-1; 8 bases are a match to TRBD1. The V and J ends lost 3 bases and 5 bases, in that order; junction bases with no gene match: 6. The CDR3 runs to 14 residues. Looked up from germline, CDR1 is SGHRS and CDR2 is YFSETQ. CDR3 region: CASSSPGTGYGYTF. DNA for the CDR3: TGCGCCAGCAGCTCTCCCGGGACAGGTTATGGCTACACCTTC.

This rearrangement joins TRBV28 to TRBJ1-5; the D is unclear. Germline V gives CDR1 MDHEN, CDR2 SYDVKM. V was pared by 4 bases and J by 3 bases, with 7 bases between. CDR3 size: 13 residues. The CDR3 DNA reads as TGTGCCAGCAGTTCCCAAGCCAATCAGCCCCAGCATTTT. This encodes CASSSQANQPQHF.

This chain connects TRBV5-6 to TRBJ1-1; TRBD1 is a possible D gene (6 bases). The V gene lost 2 bases and the J gene lost 9 bases, with 11 bases spanning the gap. Germline CDR1 SGHDT, CDR2 YYEEEE. The CDR3 has 12 residues. The CDR3, as DNA: TGTGCCAGCAGCTTAGGCACAGGGAAAGCTTTCTTT. Encoded protein: CASSLGTGKAFF.

The genes are TRBV5-6 and TRBJ1-2; no clear D gene. The CDR3 runs 14 residues. Germline CDR1 reads SGHDT; CDR2 reads YYEEEE. Trimming pared 4 bases from V and 1 base from J, leaving 11 bases between. The CDR3 nucleotides are TGTGCCAGCAGCCTCGAGAGGTATAACTATGGCTACACCTTC. Protein sequence: CASSLERYNYGYTF. The variable domain in full, with the rest retrieved from reference TRBV5-6 and TRBJ1-2, is DAGVTQSPTHLIKTRGQQVTLRCSPKSGHDTVSWYQQALGQGPQFIFQYYEEEERQRGNFPDRFSGHQFPNYSSELNVNALLLGDSALYLCASSLERYNYGYTFGSGTRLTVV.

This clone was seen a single time. V is TRBV10-3 and J is TRBJ2-7, with TRBD1 matching over 12 bases. Germline V CDR1 and CDR2: ENHRY, SYGVKD. The CDR3 totals 14 residues. V gave up 4 bases and J gave up 7 bases; unmatched junction bases: 5. This CDR3 reads CAISAGTGGREQYF. The CDR3 coding sequence is TGTGCCATCAGTGCTGGGACAGGGGGCAGAGAGCAGTACTTC.

The gene calls are TRBV6-5 and TRBJ2-1; TRBD1 matches at 9 bases. Germline assignment: CDR1 MNHEY and CDR2 SVGAGI. Unmatched junction bases numbered 3, after V lost 5 bases and J lost 7 bases. The CDR3 covers 13 residues. The DNA for the CDR3 is TGTGCCAGCAGTCCGACAGGGGGTAATGAGCAGTTCTTC. Translating gives CASSPTGGNEQFF.

V is TRBV5-1 and J is TRBJ2-7, with D possibly TRBD2 on 6 matching bases. V was pared by 0 bases and J by 3 bases, with 10 bases between. The CDR3 contains 14 residues. CDR1 SGHRS and CDR2 YFSETQ come from the germline V gene. The DNA of the CDR3 is TGCGCCAGCAGCTTGGACGCGGGGTACTACGAGCAGTACTTC. This sequence encodes CASSLDAGYYEQYF.

The rearrangement links TRBV6-5 to TRBJ2-7; the D gene is possibly TRBD2 (5 bases). The germline V gene encodes CDR1 MNHEY and CDR2 SVGAGI. V lost 2 bases to trimming and J lost 0 bases, with 11 bases between them. This CDR3 comprises 15 residues. CDR3 DNA: TGTGCCAGCAGTTACCTGCGCGGAGGCTCCTACGAGCAGTACTTC. Translation gives CASSYLRGGSYEQYF.

The chain recombines TRBV9 with TRBJ2-7; 10 bases fit TRBD2. The CDR3 contains 16 residues. CDR1 and CDR2 (germline): SGDLS, YYNGEE. V lost 4 bases and J lost 4; bases outside the gene matches: 11. CDR3 sequence (DNA): TGTGCCAGCAGCATCCCCTTAGCGGGAGGTTTTTACGAGCAGTACTTC. Its protein product is CASSIPLAGGFYEQYF.

The CDR3 DNA reads TGTGCCAGCAGTCTCAGTGATCTCCTGTTTTCGGCTTTCTTT. As protein: CASSLSDLLFSAFF. The chain employs TRBV28 and TRBJ1-1; D is ambiguous. V was pared by 5 bases and J by 11 bases, with 21 bases between. CDR1 and CDR2 from the germline V gene are MDHEN and SYDVKM. This CDR3 is built from 14 residues.

The chain carries TRBV30 and TRBJ2-1; 7 bases align to TRBD2. The ends lost 4 bases at V and 7 bases at J; junction bases unmatched: 10. The CDR3 loop spans 14 amino acids. CDR1 is GTSNPN, CDR2 SVGIG, per germline (reference sequence). The CDR3 bases are TGTGCCTGGACCCCCTGGGGGGGGAGGAATGAGCAGTTCTTC. Amino acids: CAWTPWGGRNEQFF.